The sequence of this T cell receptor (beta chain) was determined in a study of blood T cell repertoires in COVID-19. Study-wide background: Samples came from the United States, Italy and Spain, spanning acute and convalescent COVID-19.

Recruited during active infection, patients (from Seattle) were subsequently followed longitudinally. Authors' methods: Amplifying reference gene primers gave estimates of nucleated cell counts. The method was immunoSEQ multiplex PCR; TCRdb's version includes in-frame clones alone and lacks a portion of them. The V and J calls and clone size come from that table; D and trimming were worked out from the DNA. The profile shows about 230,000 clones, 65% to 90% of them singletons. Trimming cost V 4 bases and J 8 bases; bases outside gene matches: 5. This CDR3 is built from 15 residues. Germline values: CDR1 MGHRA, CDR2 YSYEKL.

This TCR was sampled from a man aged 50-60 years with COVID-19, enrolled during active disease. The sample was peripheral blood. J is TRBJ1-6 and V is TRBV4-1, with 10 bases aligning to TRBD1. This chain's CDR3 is CASSRGTGDDSPLHF. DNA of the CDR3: TGCGCCAGCAGCCGAGGGACAGGGGACGATTCACCCCTCCACTTT.